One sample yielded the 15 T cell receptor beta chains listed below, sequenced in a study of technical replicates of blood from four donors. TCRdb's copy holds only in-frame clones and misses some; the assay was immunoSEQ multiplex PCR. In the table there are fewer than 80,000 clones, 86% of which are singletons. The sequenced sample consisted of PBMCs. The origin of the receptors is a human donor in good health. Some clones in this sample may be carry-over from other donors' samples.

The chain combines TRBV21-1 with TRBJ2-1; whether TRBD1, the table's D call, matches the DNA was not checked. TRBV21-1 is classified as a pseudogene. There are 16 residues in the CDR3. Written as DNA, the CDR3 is TGTGCCAGCAGTTTGACAGGGAGTGGGTCCTACAATGAGCAGTTCTTC. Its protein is CASSLTGSGSYNEQFF.

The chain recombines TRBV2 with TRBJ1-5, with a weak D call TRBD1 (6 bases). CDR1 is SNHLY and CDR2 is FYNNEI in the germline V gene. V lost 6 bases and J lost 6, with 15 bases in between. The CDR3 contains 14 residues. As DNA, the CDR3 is TGTGCCAGCAGCCCACAGGGACAACGTCAGCCCCAGCATTTT. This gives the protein CASSPQGQRQPQHF.

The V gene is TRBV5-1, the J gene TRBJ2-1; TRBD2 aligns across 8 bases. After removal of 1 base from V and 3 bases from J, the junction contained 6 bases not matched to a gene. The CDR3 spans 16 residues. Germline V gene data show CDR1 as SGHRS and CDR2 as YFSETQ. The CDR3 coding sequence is TGCGCCAGCAGCTTGAGAGTAGCGGGGATCTACAATGAGCAGTTCTTC. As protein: CASSLRVAGIYNEQFF.

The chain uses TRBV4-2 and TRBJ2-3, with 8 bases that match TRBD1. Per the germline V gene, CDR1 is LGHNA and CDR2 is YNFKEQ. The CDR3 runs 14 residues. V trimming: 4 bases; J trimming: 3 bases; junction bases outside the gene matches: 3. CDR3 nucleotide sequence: TGTGCCAGCAGCCCCGGACAGGGAACAGATACGCAGTATTTT. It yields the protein CASSPGQGTDTQYF.

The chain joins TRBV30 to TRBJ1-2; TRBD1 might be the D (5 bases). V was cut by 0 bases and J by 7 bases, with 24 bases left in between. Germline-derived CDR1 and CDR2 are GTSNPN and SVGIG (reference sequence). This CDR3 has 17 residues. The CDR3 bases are TGTGCCTGGAGTGTAAAGGGCGGGAACAGGCATCTAATTGGCTACACCTTC. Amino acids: CAWSVKGGNRHLIGYTF. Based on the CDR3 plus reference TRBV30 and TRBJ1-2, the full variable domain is SQTIHQWPATLVQPVGSPLSLECTVEGTSNPNLYWYRQAAGRGLQLLFYSVGIGQISSEVPQNLSASRPQDRQFILSSKKLLLSDSGFYLCAWSVKGGNRHLIGYTFGSGTRLTVV.

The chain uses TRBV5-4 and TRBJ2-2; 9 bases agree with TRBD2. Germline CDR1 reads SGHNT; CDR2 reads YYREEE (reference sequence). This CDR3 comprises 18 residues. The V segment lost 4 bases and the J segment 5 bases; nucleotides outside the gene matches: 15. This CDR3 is CASSPGGIGSGSTGELFF. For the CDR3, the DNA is TGTGCCAGCAGCCCGGGGGGGATCGGTAGCGGGAGTACCGGGGAGCTGTTTTTT.

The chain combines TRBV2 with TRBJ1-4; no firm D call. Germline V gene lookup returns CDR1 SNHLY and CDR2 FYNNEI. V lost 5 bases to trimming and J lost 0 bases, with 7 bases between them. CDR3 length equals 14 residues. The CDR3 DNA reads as TGTGCCAGCAGTAAACTCGCAACTAATGAAAAACTGTTTTTT. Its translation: CASSKLATNEKLFF.

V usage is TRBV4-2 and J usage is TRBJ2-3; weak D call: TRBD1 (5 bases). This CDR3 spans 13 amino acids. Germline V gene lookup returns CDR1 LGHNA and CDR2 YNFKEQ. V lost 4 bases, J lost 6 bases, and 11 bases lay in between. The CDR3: CASSRTGSDTQYF. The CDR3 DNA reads TGTGCCAGCAGCCGTACAGGTTCGGATACGCAGTATTTT.

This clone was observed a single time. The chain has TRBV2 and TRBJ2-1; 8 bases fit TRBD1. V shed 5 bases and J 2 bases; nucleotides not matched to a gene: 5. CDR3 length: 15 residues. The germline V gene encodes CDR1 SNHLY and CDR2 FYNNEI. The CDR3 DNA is TGTGCCAGCAGTAAACAGGGGGGACCCTACAATGAGCAGTTCTTC. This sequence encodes CASSKQGGPYNEQFF.

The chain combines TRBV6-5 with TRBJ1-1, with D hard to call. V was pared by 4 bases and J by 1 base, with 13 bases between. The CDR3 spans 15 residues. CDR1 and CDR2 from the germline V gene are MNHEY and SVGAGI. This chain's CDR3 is CASSSLYPSNTEAFF. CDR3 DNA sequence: TGTGCCAGCAGTTCTCTCTACCCCTCGAACACTGAAGCTTTCTTT.

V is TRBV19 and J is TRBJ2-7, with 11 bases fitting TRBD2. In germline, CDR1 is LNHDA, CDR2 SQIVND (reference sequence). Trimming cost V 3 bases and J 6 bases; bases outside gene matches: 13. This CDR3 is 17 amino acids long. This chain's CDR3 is CASSILPPLAGGVEQYF. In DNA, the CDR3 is TGTGCCAGTAGTATCCTTCCACCGCTAGCGGGGGGAGTCGAGCAGTACTTC. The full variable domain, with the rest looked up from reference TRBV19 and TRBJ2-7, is DGGITQSPKYLFRKEGQNVTLSCEQNLNHDAMYWYRQDPGQGLRLIYYSQIVNDFQKGDIAEGYSVSREKKESFPLTVTSAQKNPTAFYLCASSILPPLAGGVEQYFGPGTRLTVT.

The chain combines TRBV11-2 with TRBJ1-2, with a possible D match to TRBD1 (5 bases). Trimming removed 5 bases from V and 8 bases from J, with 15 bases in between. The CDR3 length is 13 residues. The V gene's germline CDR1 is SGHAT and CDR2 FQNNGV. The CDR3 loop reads CASSGGAWGGYTF. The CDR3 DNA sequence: TGTGCCAGCAGCGGAGGGGCGTGGGGCGGCTACACCTTC.

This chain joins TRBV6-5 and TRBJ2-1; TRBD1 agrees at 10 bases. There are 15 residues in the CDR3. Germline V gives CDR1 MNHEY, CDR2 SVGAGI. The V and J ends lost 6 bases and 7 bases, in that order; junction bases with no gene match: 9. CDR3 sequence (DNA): TGTGCCAGCAGGGCCGGGACAGGGGAGGGGAATGAGCAGTTCTTC. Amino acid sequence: CASRAGTGEGNEQFF.

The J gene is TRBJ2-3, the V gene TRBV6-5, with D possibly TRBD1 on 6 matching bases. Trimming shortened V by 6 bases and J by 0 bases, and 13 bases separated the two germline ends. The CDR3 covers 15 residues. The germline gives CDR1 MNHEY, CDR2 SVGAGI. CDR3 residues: CASSQTGYSTDTQYF. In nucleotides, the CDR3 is TGTGCCAGCAGCCAAACAGGGTATAGCACAGATACGCAGTATTTT.

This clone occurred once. CDR3 sequence (DNA): TGTGCCAGCAGCTTGACGGCAGGGACTGGAAACACCATATATTTT. Its translation: CASSLTAGTGNTIYF. The J gene is TRBJ1-3, the V gene TRBV5-8; TRBD1 might be the D (5 bases). This CDR3 contains 15 residues. The ends were cut back, 1 base at V and 2 bases at J, with 10 bases in the middle. CDR1 and CDR2 from the germline V gene are SGHTS and YDEGEE.